Shown below are 24 T cell receptor beta chains from a single sample sequenced in a study of human T cells and chemical hapten exposure. Time point reported: patch test 2, 6 weeks after DPC sensitization. The treatment was: therapeutic diphenylcyclopropenone sensitization with weekly scalp DPC. TCRdb itself ran the RACE reads through MiXCR, one entry per CDR3 protein. The sample lists about 380,000 distinct CDR3 sequences; 6% to 7% were seen once. The specimen was whole blood, collected in connection with sensitization to the hapten diphenylcyclopropenone (DPC). Every receptor here comes from a woman between 18 and 29 years old with alopecia areata. Some clones in this sample may be carry-over from other donors' samples.

This clonotype came up a few times. In DNA, the CDR3 is TGTGCCAGCAGCTTTGCAGGGGAGGGCACCGGGGAGCTGTTTTTT. Protein sequence: CASSFAGEGTGELFF. The V call is TRBV9, the J call TRBJ2-2; tentatively, D is TRBD2 (7 bases). V dropped 4 bases and J dropped 4 bases, with 14 bases sitting between them. Per germline, CDR1 SGDLS and CDR2 YYNGEE. The CDR3 is 15 residues long.

In its sample, this clonotype was seen many times. The chain employs TRBV11-1 and TRBJ1-2; D may be TRBD1 (5 bases). The CDR3 sequence is 14 residues long. Trimming pared 6 bases from V and 3 bases from J, leaving 14 bases between. Looked up from germline, CDR1 is SGHAT and CDR2 is FQDESV (reference sequence). As DNA, the CDR3 is TGTGCCAGCAGACCAGACAGTTCTCACTATGGCTACACCTTC. Its translation is CASRPDSSHYGYTF.

This clonotype was seen ten or more times. This chain joins TRBV12-3 or TRBV12-4 and TRBJ2-7, with unresolved D. The CDR3 contains 13 residues. With 1 base removed from V and 4 bases from J, the gap between germline ends came to 8 bases. The CDR3 DNA follows: TGTGCCAGCAGTTTAGAATACGGGTACGAGCAGTACTTC. It yields the protein CASSLEYGYEQYF.

Ten or more counts support this clonotype. V is TRBV6-6 and J is TRBJ1-1, with TRBD1 matching 7 bases. The V gene end was trimmed by 2 bases and the J gene end by 8 bases; junction bases not matched to a gene: 2. The CDR3 sequence is 12 residues long. The germline V gene encodes CDR1 MNHNY and CDR2 SVGAGI (reference sequence). CDR3 sequence (DNA): TGTGCCAGCAGTTACCCGGGACAGGAAGCTTTCTTT. Protein sequence: CASSYPGQEAFF.

The V gene is TRBV9, the J gene TRBJ1-5; possible D gene TRBD1, 6 bases. V was clipped by 4 bases and J by 3 bases, with 14 bases between them. This CDR3 has 15 amino acids. CDR1 and CDR2 from the germline V gene are SGDLS and YYNGEE. CDR3 in DNA: TGTGCCAGCAGCACCCAAGGACAGTCCAATCAGCCCCAGCATTTT. Translating gives CASSTQGQSNQPQHF.

Ten or more counts support this clonotype. The V gene is TRBV18, the J gene TRBJ2-2; D not certain. The germline V and J ends were trimmed by 0 bases and 1 base, with 9 bases remaining between them. CDR3 length: 16 residues. Germline V gene sequence: CDR1 KGHSH, CDR2 LQKENI. CDR3 in amino acids: CASSPPDGRNTGELFF. Written as DNA, the CDR3 is TGTGCCAGCTCACCACCGGACGGAAGGAACACCGGGGAGCTGTTTTTT.

This clonotype occurred a few times. CDR3 DNA: TGTGCCAGCAGCAACCGACTAGCCAGCAATGAGCAGTTCTTC. Its protein product is CASSNRLASNEQFF. V is TRBV7-2 and J is TRBJ2-1, with 7 bases lining up with TRBD2. J gave up 6 bases and V 5 bases, and 7 bases lay outside the gene matches. Per germline, CDR1 SGHTA and CDR2 FQGNSA. The CDR3 extends over 14 amino acids.

Ten or more counts support this clonotype. The genes are TRBV28 and TRBJ1-2; no firm D call. The CDR3 loop spans 13 amino acids. CDR1 is MDHEN, CDR2 SYDVKM, per germline. With 6 bases removed from V and 5 bases from J, the gap between germline ends came to 13 bases. CDR3 nucleotide sequence: TGTGCCAGCAGCCCCGAAGTGGCGTATGGCTACACCTTC. Translated: CASSPEVAYGYTF.

This clonotype was seen more than once but under ten times. The chain recombines TRBV3-1 with TRBJ2-1, with D perhaps matching TRBD1 or TRBD2 (6 bases each). V gave up 8 bases and J gave up 8 bases, with 16 bases separating them. CDR3 length: 13 residues. Germline assignment: CDR1 LGHDT and CDR2 YNNKEL (reference sequence). The CDR3 region has the DNA TGTGCCAGCGGACCGATGGGGGGCGATGAGCAGTTCTTC. Protein product: CASGPMGGDEQFF.

This clonotype turned up a few times. The rearrangement uses TRBV6-5 and TRBJ2-3; 10 bases map to TRBD2. The length of the CDR3 is 16 residues. With V trimmed by 0 bases and J by 3 bases, 3 bases remained unmatched. In germline, CDR1 is MNHEY, CDR2 SVGAGI. CDR3 in amino acids: CASSYSLAGFTDTQYF. CDR3 bases: TGTGCCAGCAGTTACTCACTAGCGGGGTTTACAGATACGCAGTATTTT.

This clonotype showed up just once. The CDR3 is CASSQPEGTQYF. CDR3 DNA: TGTGCCAGCAGCCAACCGGAGGGGACGCAGTATTTT. The chain is built from TRBV3-1 and TRBJ2-3, with a tentative D call TRBD2 (6 bases). This CDR3 region has 12 residues. Trimming stripped 2 bases from V and 9 bases from J, with 9 bases between. Germline V gene lookup returns CDR1 LGHDT and CDR2 YNNKEL (reference sequence).

This clonotype was detected only a few times. The rearrangement links TRBV5-1 to TRBJ1-2; no definite D call. The V and J ends lost 1 base and 8 bases respectively, with 12 bases between them. There are 13 residues in the CDR3. Germline-derived CDR1 and CDR2 are SGHRS and YFSETQ. As DNA, the CDR3 is TGCGCCAGCAGCTTGAACGAAAAGAAAGGCTACACCTTC. It is translated as CASSLNEKKGYTF.

This clonotype was seen repeatedly, ten times or more. V gene TRBV3-1 combines with J gene TRBJ2-1, with 8 bases matching TRBD1. The germline gives CDR1 LGHDT, CDR2 YNNKEL (reference sequence). The CDR3 covers 13 residues. V lost 5 bases, J lost 9 bases, and 6 bases stayed unmatched. The CDR3 nucleotides read TGTGCCAGCAGCGCCCAGGGGGCAAGTGAGCAGTTCTTC. Translation: CASSAQGASEQFF.

The V call is TRBV5-1, the J call TRBJ2-1; 8 nucleotides match TRBD2. V dropped 2 bases and J dropped 2; count of bases not matched to a gene: 9. The CDR3 is made up of 17 amino acids. Germline-derived CDR1 and CDR2 are SGHRS and YFSETQ. The CDR3 spells CASSFPGGGNTYNEQFF. The CDR3 DNA follows: TGCGCCAGCAGCTTCCCCGGGGGGGGGAATACCTACAATGAGCAGTTCTTC.

There are a few counts of this clonotype. The CDR3 spells CSARGQANYGYTF. As DNA, the CDR3 is TGCAGCGCACGGGGGCAAGCTAACTATGGCTACACCTTC. The chain combines TRBV29-1 with TRBJ1-2; possibly TRBD1 for D (6 bases). This CDR3 has 13 amino acids. Germline V gene sequence: CDR1 SQVTM, CDR2 ANQGSEA. V gave up 7 bases and J gave up 0 bases, with 12 bases separating them.

The chain joins TRBV4-1 to TRBJ1-4; D not certain. CDR3 size: 14 residues. V lost 3 bases and J lost 7, with 12 bases in between. The germline gives CDR1 MGHRA, CDR2 YSYEKL. The CDR3 DNA is TGCGCCAGCAGCCAGAGTAAGACACCTGAAAAACTGTTTTTT. This codes for CASSQSKTPEKLFF.

This rearrangement joins TRBV6-1 to TRBJ1-1, with TRBD1 matching over 10 bases. This CDR3 spans 15 amino acids. The V gene's germline CDR1 is MNHNS and CDR2 SASEGT. V trimming: 5 bases; J trimming: 13 bases; junction bases outside the gene matches: 16. The CDR3 nucleotides are TGTGCCAGCAGTTACCAATGGACAGGGGGATCTCCCATTTTCTTT. Translating gives CASSYQWTGGSPIFF.

This clonotype was recorded at least ten times. The chain joins TRBV4-3 to TRBJ2-1; D possibly corresponds to TRBD2 (5 bases). V was pared by 0 bases and J by 5 bases, with 11 bases between. This CDR3 is 15 amino acids long. Germline assignment: CDR1 LGHNA and CDR2 YSLEER. The DNA of the CDR3 is TGCGCCAGCAGCCAAGAGGGAAGGAGGAACAATGAGCAGTTCTTC. It encodes CASSQEGRRNNEQFF.

In its sample, this clonotype was seen many times. The genes are TRBV13 and TRBJ2-7; D is perhaps TRBD1 (6 bases). CDR1 and CDR2 (germline): PRHDT, FYEKMQ (reference sequence). With 1 base removed from V and 9 bases from J, the gap between germline ends came to 13 bases. The CDR3 is made up of 13 amino acids. This CDR3 reads CASSLAPTGMQYF. DNA of the CDR3: TGTGCCAGCAGCTTAGCCCCTACAGGGATGCAGTACTTC.

This clonotype showed up just a few times. The CDR3 DNA follows: TGTGCCAGCAGCTTAGTCGGCGGGGCTATCACAGATACGCAGTATTTT. Amino acids: CASSLVGGAITDTQYF. V usage is TRBV7-2 and J usage is TRBJ2-3, with D perhaps matching TRBD2 (6 bases). Germline V gene sequence: CDR1 SGHTA, CDR2 FQGNSA. The CDR3 length is 16 residues. Trimming removed 1 base from V and 2 bases from J, with 13 bases in between.

This clonotype was counted only a few times. The CDR3 bases are TGTGCCAGCAGCTTAGGGGTCGAAGTTTCCTACGAGCAGTACTTC. Translation gives CASSLGVEVSYEQYF. The chain carries TRBV7-2 and TRBJ2-7; D gene unclear. The V gene lost 1 base and the J gene lost 1 base, with 11 bases spanning the gap. The CDR3 covers 15 residues. Germline CDR1 and CDR2: SGHTA and FQGNSA.

In its sample, this clonotype was seen a few times. This sequence joins TRBV20-1 and TRBJ2-5; D is uncertain. V was clipped by 2 bases and J by 5 bases, with 9 bases between them. CDR3 length equals 12 residues. Germline V gene sequence: CDR1 DFQATT, CDR2 SNEGSKA (reference sequence). In DNA form, the CDR3 reads TGCAGTGCTAGACATGATGTCGAGACCCAGTACTTC. Translated: CSARHDVETQYF.

About this clonotype: This clone may be a read error of a much larger clone one base away. The CDR3 coding sequence is TGTGTCAGCAGCTTAGTTATAGGGAACTATGGCTACACCTTC. This encodes CVSSLVIGNYGYTF. The V gene is TRBV7-9, the J gene TRBJ1-2; D not certain. CDR1 is SEHNR and CDR2 is FQNEAQ in the germline V gene (reference sequence). The CDR3 loop spans 14 amino acids.

Ten or more counts support this clonotype. The chain uses TRBV6-6 and TRBJ2-6; D not certain. CDR1 is MNHNY and CDR2 is SVGAGI in the germline V gene (reference sequence). V shed 5 bases and J shed 2 bases, with 10 bases lying between them. The CDR3 consists of 15 residues. CDR3 nucleotide sequence: TGTGCCAGCAGTCTGGACGTGCCTGGGGCCAACGTCCTGACTTTC. Translation gives CASSLDVPGANVLTF.